This TCR beta chain was recovered during a study of cytomegalovirus exposure and HLA in healthy donors. Regarding the study as a whole: Reports indicated that the classifier achieved high specificity and sensitivity in diagnosing cytomegalovirus status.

Points on this clone: Antigen: not known.

Germline loops: CDR1 SGDLS, CDR2 YYNGEE. This CDR3 comprises 20 residues. V was pared by 0 bases and J by 0 bases, with 17 bases of the junction left unmatched. Sequencing used immunoSEQ multiplex PCR; TCRdb keeps in-frame clones, though not all of them. The table records fewer than 350,000 clones, 70% to 90% of them present only once. This chain connects TRBV9 to TRBJ1-1; 7 positions agree with TRBD1. The source of this sequence is a woman under 30 in good health and CMV-seronegative. Sequenced sample: PBMCs. This CDR3 is CASSVATANEATGMNTEAFF. In nucleotides, the CDR3 is TGTGCCAGCAGCGTAGCTACTGCGAACGAAGCGACAGGGATGAACACTGAAGCTTTCTTT.